Here is one TCR beta chain with its context. This sample is part of a study of blood T cells in healthy people across ages. A J-beta primer mix and a sample-barcoded 5' primer were used in a second PCR of about 6 to 12 cycles. Every sample gave at least 2.5 million paired-end reads containing CDR3. TCRdb called the 5' RACE reads again in MiXCR, with one record for every CDR3 protein. The profile shows 1.5 million to 2 million distinct CDR3 sequences, roughly 27% of them singletons. Trimming left V 7 bases short and J 2 bases short, with 10 bases between. Germline CDR1 and CDR2: SNHLY and FYNNEI. The CDR3 length is 13 residues.

The chain combines TRBV2 with TRBJ2-3; D gene ambiguous. The sequenced sample was blood. This TCR derives from a woman between 25 and 40 years old in good health. CDR3 bases: TGTGCCAGCAAGTACAGCGACACAGATACGCAGTATTTT. Amino acids: CASKYSDTDTQYF. The full variable domain, its missing parts supplied by reference TRBV2 and TRBJ2-3, is EPEVTQTPSHQVTQMGQEVILRCVPISNHLYFYWYRQILGQKVEFLVSFYNNEISEKSEIFDDQFSVERPDGSNFTLKIRSTKLEDSAMYFCASKYSDTDTQYFGPGTRLTVL.